Listed here are 20 T cell receptor beta chains from one sample, sequenced in a study of cytomegalovirus exposure and HLA in healthy donors. Amplification used 60 Vbeta primers and 13 Jbeta primers. Profiled with immunoSEQ multiplex PCR; TCRdb holds only in-frame clones, not every one. The table lists around 140,000 clones, approximately 82% of them singletons, with roughly 2.1% in the top ten. Sample: PBMCs. The receptors originated from a woman aged 40 to 50 in good health and CMV-seronegative.

V is TRBV15 and J is TRBJ2-7, with 7 bases fitting TRBD1. This CDR3 comprises 15 residues. Germline CDR1 reads LNHNV; CDR2 reads YYDKDF (reference sequence). V trimming: 4 bases; J trimming: 0 bases; junction bases outside the gene matches: 6. In DNA, the CDR3 is TGTGCCACCAGCACTCGACAGGGTACCTCCTACGAGCAGTACTTC. It specifies CATSTRQGTSYEQYF.

The sample holds one count of this clone. This chain uses TRBV9 with TRBJ2-1, with D maybe TRBD2 (6 bases). The CDR3 contains 17 residues. V was pared by 4 bases and J by 5 bases, with 22 bases between. CDR1 and CDR2 (germline): SGDLS, YYNGEE. CDR3 protein: CASSRDLTGTGDNEQFF. The DNA for the CDR3 is TGTGCCAGCAGCCGAGACCTAACCGGGACTGGGGACAATGAGCAGTTCTTC.

The rearrangement joins TRBV28 to TRBJ2-1, with 8 bases that match TRBD2. V was clipped by 8 bases and J by 3 bases; unmatched bases: 9. The CDR3 extends over 15 amino acids. Germline values: CDR1 MDHEN, CDR2 SYDVKM. The chain's CDR3 is CASSSGGTLYNEQFF. The DNA of the CDR3 is TGTGCCAGCTCATCGGGGGGGACCCTCTACAATGAGCAGTTCTTC.

The V gene is TRBV9, the J gene TRBJ2-3, with 11 bases that match TRBD2. The CDR3 totals 16 residues. CDR1 SGDLS and CDR2 YYNGEE come from the germline V gene. V lost 4 bases and J lost 0; bases outside the gene matches: 4. The CDR3 sequence: CASSPRLAGSTDTQYF. CDR3 DNA: TGTGCCAGCAGCCCACGACTAGCGGGAAGCACAGATACGCAGTATTTT.

The rearrangement links TRBV5-4 to TRBJ2-7, with unresolved D. The CDR3 runs 13 residues. Germline V gene sequence: CDR1 SGHNT, CDR2 YYREEE (reference sequence). V lost 2 bases, J lost 3 bases, and 9 bases lay in between. The chain's CDR3 is CASSLGANYEQYF. The CDR3 DNA follows: TGTGCCAGCAGCTTAGGAGCGAACTACGAGCAGTACTTC. The variable domain in full, with the rest retrieved from reference TRBV5-4 and TRBJ2-7, is ETGVTQSPTHLIKTRGQQVTLRCSSQSGHNTVSWYQQALGQGPQFIFQYYREEENGRGNFPPRFSGLQFPNYSSELNVNALELDDSALYLCASSLGANYEQYFGPGTRLTVT.

The table lists this clone with a count of one. This chain connects TRBV7-9 to TRBJ2-1; no definite D call. The V end was cut by 2 bases, the J end by 10 bases, with 9 bases between. The CDR3 is made up of 12 amino acids. From germline, CDR1 is SEHNR and CDR2 FQNEAQ (reference sequence). In nucleotides, the CDR3 is TGTGCCAGCAGCTTACCGAGCGACGAGCAGTTCTTC. It is translated as CASSLPSDEQFF.

The table lists this clone with a few counts. The gene calls are TRBV18 and TRBJ1-5, with TRBD1 matching 10 bases. The J segment lost 3 bases and the V segment lost 5 bases, leaving 7 bases of the junction unmatched. The CDR3 runs to 16 residues. Germline V gene lookup returns CDR1 KGHSH and CDR2 LQKENI. CDR3: CASSIRDRGTNQPQHF. The DNA of the CDR3 is TGTGCCAGCTCAATCCGGGACAGGGGAACCAATCAGCCCCAGCATTTT.

The gene calls are TRBV7-2 and TRBJ2-3; 9 nucleotides align to TRBD2. CDR3 size: 16 residues. The V segment lost 0 bases and the J segment 4 bases; nucleotides outside the gene matches: 5. The germline gives CDR1 SGHTA, CDR2 FQGNSA. The CDR3 loop reads CASSLALAGDADTQYF. In nucleotides, the CDR3 is TGTGCCAGCAGCTTAGCCTTAGCGGGAGACGCAGATACGCAGTATTTT.

The chain joins TRBV7-9 to TRBJ2-1; 8 bases align to TRBD2. Losses at the gene ends were 7 bases for V and 1 base for J; bases not matched to a gene: 9. Germline V CDR1 and CDR2: SEHNR, FQNEAQ (reference sequence). CDR3 length: 16 amino acids. CDR3 sequence: CASTVSGSLSYNEQFF. The CDR3 nucleotides read TGTGCCAGCACAGTAAGCGGGAGTTTGTCCTACAATGAGCAGTTCTTC.

This clone was seen a handful of times. The chain carries TRBV19 and TRBJ2-1, with 9 bases that match TRBD2. From germline, CDR1 is LNHDA and CDR2 SQIVND (reference sequence). V lost 3 bases, J lost 10 bases, and 16 bases stayed unmatched. The CDR3 length is 17 residues. The CDR3 spells CASSIRGLALITPEQFF. CDR3 in DNA: TGTGCCAGTAGTATCCGGGGACTAGCCCTGATTACACCGGAGCAGTTCTTC.

The chain is built from TRBV7-3 and TRBJ2-1, with 13 positions matching TRBD2. V lost 5 bases, J lost 12 bases, and 10 bases stayed unmatched. There are 15 residues in the CDR3. Germline CDR1 SGHTA, CDR2 FQGTGA. The CDR3 DNA reads TGTGCCAGCAGCCCGGATTGGACTAGCGGGAGTTTGCAGTTCTTC. It yields the protein CASSPDWTSGSLQFF.

This rearrangement joins TRBV4-3 to TRBJ2-1; D might be TRBD1 (5 bases). V lost 1 base and J lost 8, with 12 bases in between. The CDR3 is 14 residues long. Germline CDR1 reads LGHNA; CDR2 reads YSLEER. CDR3 residues: CASSQVGAGHEQFF. As DNA, the CDR3 is TGCGCCAGCAGCCAAGTTGGAGCAGGGCATGAGCAGTTCTTC.

This clone was counted between two and nine times. The chain has TRBV7-2 and TRBJ2-5, with a possible D match to TRBD1 (7 bases). In germline, CDR1 is SGHTA, CDR2 FQGNSA. Trimming left V 5 bases short and J 5 bases short, with 12 bases between. The CDR3 contains 13 residues. CDR3 DNA: TGTGCCAGCAGCGGAGGGGGCTGGGAGACCCAGTACTTC. Its protein is CASSGGGWETQYF.

The V gene is TRBV6-1, the J gene TRBJ2-5, with D possibly being TRBD1 (6 bases). The germline gives CDR1 MNHNS, CDR2 SASEGT. The CDR3 has 14 residues. The V end lost 3 bases, the J end lost 5 bases, and 13 bases lay between the germline ends. CDR3 DNA sequence: TGTGCCAGCAGTGACTCGACAGGTGGGGAGACCCAGTACTTC. Its translation is CASSDSTGGETQYF.

As concerns this clone: The same CDR3 is also encoded by other DNA sequences in this sample. The gene calls are TRBV5-1 and TRBJ1-2; 8 bases align to TRBD1. Unmatched junction bases numbered 5, after V lost 4 bases and J lost 6 bases. This CDR3 is 13 amino acids long. Germline loops: CDR1 SGHRS, CDR2 YFSETQ. The CDR3 is CASSPQGVDGYTF. The CDR3 DNA follows: TGCGCCAGCAGCCCACAGGGGGTAGATGGCTACACCTTC.

This chain links TRBV5-4 with TRBJ1-2, with D maybe TRBD1 (5 bases). CDR1 is SGHNT, CDR2 YYREEE, per germline (reference sequence). The germline V and J ends were trimmed by 1 base and 7 bases, with 14 bases remaining between them. The CDR3 runs to 14 residues. Here the CDR3 DNA reads TGTGCCAGCAGCTTGCAGGGCGCGTTGGGTGGCTACACCTTC. As protein: CASSLQGALGGYTF.

The chain is built from TRBV28 and TRBJ2-7, with TRBD1 matching 9 bases. Germline V gene lookup returns CDR1 MDHEN and CDR2 SYDVKM. Trimming at V came to 5 bases and at J to 3 bases, leaving 8 bases not matched to a gene. This CDR3 region has 15 residues. The DNA for the CDR3 is TGTGCCAGCAGTGTTCCGGGACAGGGAGGCTACGAGCAGTACTTC. Translation: CASSVPGQGGYEQYF. Filled out from reference TRBV28 and TRBJ2-7, the complete variable domain reads DVKVTQSSRYLVKRTGEKVFLECVQDMDHENMFWYRQDPGLGLRLIYFSYDVKMKEKGDIPEGYSVSREKKERFSLILESASTNQTSMYLCASSVPGQGGYEQYFGPGTRLTVT.

This sequence joins TRBV27 and TRBJ2-7; D is uncertain. This CDR3 is built from 13 residues. Germline V gene lookup returns CDR1 MNHEY and CDR2 SMNVEV (reference sequence). Trimming cost V 0 bases and J 3 bases, with 6 bases left between them. The CDR3 DNA reads as TGTGCCAGCAGTTTATCCAAACTCTACGAGCAGTACTTC. This gives the protein CASSLSKLYEQYF.

CDR3 DNA sequence: TGTGCCAGCAGCCAAGCCGACGGACTAGCGGGAGAGGTGAAGCTCACAGATACGCAGTATTTT. It translates to CASSQADGLAGEVKLTDTQYF. The rearrangement joins TRBV4-2 to TRBJ2-3; TRBD2 matches at 13 bases. This CDR3 has 21 residues. CDR1 and CDR2 (germline): LGHNA, YNFKEQ. V was pared by 1 base and J by 2 bases, with 15 bases of the junction left unmatched.

The chain recombines TRBV27 with TRBJ2-3; 7 bases are a match to TRBD1. The J segment lost 4 bases and the V segment lost 3 bases, leaving 10 bases of the junction unmatched. Germline-derived CDR1 and CDR2 are MNHEY and SMNVEV (reference sequence). CDR3 length equals 16 residues. CDR3 region: CASSFFDRASPDTQYF. CDR3 bases: TGTGCCAGCAGTTTCTTCGACAGGGCAAGTCCAGATACGCAGTATTTT.